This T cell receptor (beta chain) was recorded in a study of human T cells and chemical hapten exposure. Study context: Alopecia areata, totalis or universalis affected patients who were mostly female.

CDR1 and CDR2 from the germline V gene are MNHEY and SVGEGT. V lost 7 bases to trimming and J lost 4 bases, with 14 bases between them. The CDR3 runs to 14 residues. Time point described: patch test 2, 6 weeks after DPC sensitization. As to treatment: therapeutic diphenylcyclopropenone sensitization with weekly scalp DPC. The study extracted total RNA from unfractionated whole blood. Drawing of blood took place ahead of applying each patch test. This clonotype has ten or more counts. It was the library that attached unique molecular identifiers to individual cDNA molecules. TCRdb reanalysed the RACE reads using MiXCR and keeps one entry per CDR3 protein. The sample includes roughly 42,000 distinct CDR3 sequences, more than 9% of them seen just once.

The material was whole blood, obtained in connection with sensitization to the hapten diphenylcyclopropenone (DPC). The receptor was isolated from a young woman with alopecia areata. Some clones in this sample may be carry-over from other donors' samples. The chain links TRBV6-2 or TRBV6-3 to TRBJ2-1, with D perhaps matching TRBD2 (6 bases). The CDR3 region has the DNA TGTGCCAGCAATCCGGGACTCCGGTACAATGAGCAGTTCTTC. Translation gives CASNPGLRYNEQFF.